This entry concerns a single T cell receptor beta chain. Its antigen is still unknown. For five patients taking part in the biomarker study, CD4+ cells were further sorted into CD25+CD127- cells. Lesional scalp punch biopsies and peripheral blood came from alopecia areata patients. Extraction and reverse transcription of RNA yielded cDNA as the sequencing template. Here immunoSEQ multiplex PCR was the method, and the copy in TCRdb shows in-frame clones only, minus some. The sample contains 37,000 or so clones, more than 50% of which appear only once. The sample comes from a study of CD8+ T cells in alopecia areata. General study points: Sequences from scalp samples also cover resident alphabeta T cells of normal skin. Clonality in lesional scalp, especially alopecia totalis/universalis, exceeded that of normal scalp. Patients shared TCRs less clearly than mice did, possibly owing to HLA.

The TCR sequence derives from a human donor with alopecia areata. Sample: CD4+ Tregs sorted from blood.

The CDR3 DNA follows: TGTGCCAGTGAGGATAGCAATCAGCCCCAGCATTTT. Its protein is CASEDSNQPQHF. The rearrangement joins TRBV28 to TRBJ1-5; D ambiguous. The germline V gene encodes CDR1 MDHEN and CDR2 SYDVKM. V lost 9 bases to trimming and J lost 0 bases, with 6 bases between them. The CDR3 covers 12 residues.